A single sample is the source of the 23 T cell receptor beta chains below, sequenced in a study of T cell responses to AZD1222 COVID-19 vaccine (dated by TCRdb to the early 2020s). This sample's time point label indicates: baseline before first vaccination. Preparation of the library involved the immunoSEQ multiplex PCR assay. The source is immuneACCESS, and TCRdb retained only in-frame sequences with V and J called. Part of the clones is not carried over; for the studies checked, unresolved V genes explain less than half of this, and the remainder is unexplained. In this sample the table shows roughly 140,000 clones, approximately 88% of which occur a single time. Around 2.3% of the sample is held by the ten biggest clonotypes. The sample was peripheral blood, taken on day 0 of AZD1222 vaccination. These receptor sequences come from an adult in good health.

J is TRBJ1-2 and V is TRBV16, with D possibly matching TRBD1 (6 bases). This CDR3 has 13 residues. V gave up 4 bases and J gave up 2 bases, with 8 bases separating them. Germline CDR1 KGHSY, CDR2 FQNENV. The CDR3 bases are TGTGCCAGCAGCCCAGGGGTGAACTATGGCTACACCTTC. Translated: CASSPGVNYGYTF.

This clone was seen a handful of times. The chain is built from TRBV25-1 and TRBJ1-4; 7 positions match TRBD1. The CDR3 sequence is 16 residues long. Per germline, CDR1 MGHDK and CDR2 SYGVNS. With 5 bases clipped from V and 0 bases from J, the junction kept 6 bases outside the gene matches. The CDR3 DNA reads TGTGCCAGCAGTCTACAGGGGAGTCCAACTAATGAAAAACTGTTTTTT. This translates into CASSLQGSPTNEKLFF.

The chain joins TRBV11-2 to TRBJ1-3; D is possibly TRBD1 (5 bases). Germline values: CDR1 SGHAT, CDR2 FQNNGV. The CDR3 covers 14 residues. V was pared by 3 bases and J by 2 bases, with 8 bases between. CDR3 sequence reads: CASSFQGAGNTIYF. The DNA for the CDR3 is TGTGCCAGCAGCTTCCAGGGTGCTGGAAACACCATATATTTT.

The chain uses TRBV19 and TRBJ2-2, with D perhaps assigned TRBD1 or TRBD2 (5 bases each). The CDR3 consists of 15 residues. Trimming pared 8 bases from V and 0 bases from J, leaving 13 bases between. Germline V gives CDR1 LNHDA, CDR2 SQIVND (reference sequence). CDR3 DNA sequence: TGTGCCAGTCAAATGGGGGTTTCGAACACCGGGGAGCTGTTTTTT. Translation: CASQMGVSNTGELFF.

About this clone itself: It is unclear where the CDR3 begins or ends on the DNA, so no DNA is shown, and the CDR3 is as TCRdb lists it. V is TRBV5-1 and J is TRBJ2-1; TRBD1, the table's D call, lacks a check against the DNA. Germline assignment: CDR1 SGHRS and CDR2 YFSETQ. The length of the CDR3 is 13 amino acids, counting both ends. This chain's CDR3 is CASSLVGQGAEFF.

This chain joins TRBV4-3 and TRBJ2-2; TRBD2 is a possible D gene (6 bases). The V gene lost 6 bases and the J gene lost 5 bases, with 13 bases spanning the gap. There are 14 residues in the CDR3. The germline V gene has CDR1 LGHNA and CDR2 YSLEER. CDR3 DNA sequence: TGCGCCAGCAGTCAGACTAGTTGGACCGGGGAGCTGTTTTTT. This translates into CASSQTSWTGELFF.

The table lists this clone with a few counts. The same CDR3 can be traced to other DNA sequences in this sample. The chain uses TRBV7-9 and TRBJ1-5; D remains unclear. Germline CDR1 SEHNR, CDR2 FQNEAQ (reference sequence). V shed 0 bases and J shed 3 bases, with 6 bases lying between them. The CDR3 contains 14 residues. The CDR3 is CASSLAGNNQPQHF. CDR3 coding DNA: TGTGCCAGCAGCTTAGCGGGGAACAATCAGCCCCAGCATTTT.

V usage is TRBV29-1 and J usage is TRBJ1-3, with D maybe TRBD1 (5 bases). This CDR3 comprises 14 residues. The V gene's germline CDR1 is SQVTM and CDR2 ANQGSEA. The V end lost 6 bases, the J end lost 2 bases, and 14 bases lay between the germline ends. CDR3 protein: CSVLLGGPGNTIYF. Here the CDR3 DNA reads TGCAGCGTCCTCCTCGGGGGTCCTGGAAACACCATATATTTT.

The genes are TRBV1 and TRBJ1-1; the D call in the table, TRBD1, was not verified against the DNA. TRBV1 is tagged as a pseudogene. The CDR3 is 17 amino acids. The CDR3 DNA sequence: TGCACCAGCAGCCGCCAACCTTTGCCGGGACAGAAAGCTGAAGCTTTCTTT. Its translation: CTSSRQPLPGQKAEAFF.

CDR3 DNA sequence: TGTGCCAGCAATACAGGGGGCTTTCAGCCCCAGCATTTT. Encoded protein: CASNTGGFQPQHF. This chain links TRBV12-3 or TRBV12-4 with TRBJ1-5; 9 nucleotides match TRBD1. Trimming cost V 7 bases and J 6 bases; bases outside gene matches: 4. This CDR3 is 13 amino acids long.

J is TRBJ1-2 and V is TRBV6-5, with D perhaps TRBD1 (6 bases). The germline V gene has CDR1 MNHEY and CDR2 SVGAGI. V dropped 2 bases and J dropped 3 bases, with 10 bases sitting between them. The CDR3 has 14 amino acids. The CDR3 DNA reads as TGTGCCAGCAGTTACGGGGCAGGGGACTATGGCTACACCTTC. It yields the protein CASSYGAGDYGYTF.

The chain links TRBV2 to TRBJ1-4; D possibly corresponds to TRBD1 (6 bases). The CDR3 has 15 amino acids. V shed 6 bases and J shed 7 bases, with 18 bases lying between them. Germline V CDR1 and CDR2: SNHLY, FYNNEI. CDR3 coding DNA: TGTGCCAGCAGCCAACAGGGCGGGGGTAGTGAAAAACTGTTTTTT. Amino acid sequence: CASSQQGGGSEKLFF. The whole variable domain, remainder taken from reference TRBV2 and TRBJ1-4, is EPEVTQTPSHQVTQMGQEVILRCVPISNHLYFYWYRQILGQKVEFLVSFYNNEISEKSEIFDDQFSVERPDGSNFTLKIRSTKLEDSAMYFCASSQQGGGSEKLFFGSGTQLSVL.

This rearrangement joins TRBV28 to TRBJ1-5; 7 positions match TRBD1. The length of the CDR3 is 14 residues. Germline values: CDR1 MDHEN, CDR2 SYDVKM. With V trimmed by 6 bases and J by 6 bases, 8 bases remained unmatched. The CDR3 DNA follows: TGTGCCAGCAGGGCCGGACAGGCGGGTCAGCCCCAGCATTTT. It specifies CASRAGQAGQPQHF. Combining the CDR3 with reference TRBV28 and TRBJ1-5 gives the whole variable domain DVKVTQSSRYLVKRTGEKVFLECVQDMDHENMFWYRQDPGLGLRLIYFSYDVKMKEKGDIPEGYSVSREKKERFSLILESASTNQTSMYLCASRAGQAGQPQHFGDGTRLSIL.

The CDR3 nucleotides read TGTGCCAGCAGCTGGACAGGGGGCTCCTACGAGCAGTACTTC. It specifies CASSWTGGSYEQYF. The chain couples TRBV2 to TRBJ2-7; 10 positions match TRBD1. V shed 6 bases, J shed 0 bases, and the junction held 2 bases outside the gene matches. The CDR3 extends over 14 amino acids. Germline loops: CDR1 SNHLY, CDR2 FYNNEI.

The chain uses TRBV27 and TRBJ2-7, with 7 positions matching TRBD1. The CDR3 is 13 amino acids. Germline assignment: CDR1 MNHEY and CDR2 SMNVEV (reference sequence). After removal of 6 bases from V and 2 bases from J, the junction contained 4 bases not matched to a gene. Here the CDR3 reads CASRRTGTYEQYF. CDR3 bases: TGTGCCAGCAGGCGGACAGGTACCTACGAGCAGTACTTC.

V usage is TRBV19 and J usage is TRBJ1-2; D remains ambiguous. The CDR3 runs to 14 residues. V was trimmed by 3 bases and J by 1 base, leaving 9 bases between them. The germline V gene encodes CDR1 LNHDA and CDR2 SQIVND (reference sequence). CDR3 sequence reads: CASSMRVINYGYTF. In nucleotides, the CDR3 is TGTGCCAGTAGTATGCGGGTGATTAACTATGGCTACACCTTC.

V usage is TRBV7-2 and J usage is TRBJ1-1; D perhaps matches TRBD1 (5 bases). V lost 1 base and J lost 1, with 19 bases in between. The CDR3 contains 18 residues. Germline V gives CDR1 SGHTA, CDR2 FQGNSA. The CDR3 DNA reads TGTGCCAGCAGCTTAGGACCTCGGGGGGACTTACGGAACACTGAAGCTTTCTTT. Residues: CASSLGPRGDLRNTEAFF.

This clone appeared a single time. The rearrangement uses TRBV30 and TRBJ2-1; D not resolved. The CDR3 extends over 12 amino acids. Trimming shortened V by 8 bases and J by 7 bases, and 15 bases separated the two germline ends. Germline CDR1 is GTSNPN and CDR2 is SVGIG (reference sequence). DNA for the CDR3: TGTGCCGCCATGGTCCTCGCTAATGAGCAGTTCTTC. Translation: CAAMVLANEQFF.

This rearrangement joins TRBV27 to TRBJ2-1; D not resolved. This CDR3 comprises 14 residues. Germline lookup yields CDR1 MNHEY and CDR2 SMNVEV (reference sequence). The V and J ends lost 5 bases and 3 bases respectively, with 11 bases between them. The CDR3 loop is CASSLTGYYNEQFF. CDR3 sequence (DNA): TGTGCCAGCAGTCTTACGGGCTACTACAATGAGCAGTTCTTC.

The CDR3 DNA reads TGTGCCACCAGCAGGGAGGGGCCCGGGGAGACCCAGTACTTC. Translation gives CATSREGPGETQYF. The chain is built from TRBV15 and TRBJ2-5; D possibly corresponds to TRBD2 (6 bases). Germline V gives CDR1 LNHNV, CDR2 YYDKDF (reference sequence). The V and J ends lost 3 bases and 5 bases respectively, with 13 bases between them. CDR3 length equals 14 residues. The full variable domain, with the rest looked up from reference TRBV15 and TRBJ2-5, is DAMVIQNPRYQVTQFGKPVTLSCSQTLNHNVMYWYQQKSSQAPKLLFHYYDKDFNNEADTPDNFQSRRPNTSFCFLDIRSPGLGDTAMYLCATSREGPGETQYFGPGTRLLVL.

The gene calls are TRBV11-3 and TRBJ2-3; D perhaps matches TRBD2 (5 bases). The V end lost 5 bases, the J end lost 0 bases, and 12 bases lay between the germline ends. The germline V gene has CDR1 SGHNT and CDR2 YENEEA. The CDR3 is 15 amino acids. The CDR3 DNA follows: TGTGCCAGCAGCAAAAGAAGCGGTAGCACAGATACGCAGTATTTT. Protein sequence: CASSKRSGSTDTQYF.

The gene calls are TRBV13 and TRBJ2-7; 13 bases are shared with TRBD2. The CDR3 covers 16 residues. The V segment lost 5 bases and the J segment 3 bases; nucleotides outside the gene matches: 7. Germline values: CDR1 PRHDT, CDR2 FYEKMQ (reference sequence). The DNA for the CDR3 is TGTGCCAGCAGCCCCTCCCGGACTAGCGGGAGCTACGAGCAGTACTTC. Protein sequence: CASSPSRTSGSYEQYF.

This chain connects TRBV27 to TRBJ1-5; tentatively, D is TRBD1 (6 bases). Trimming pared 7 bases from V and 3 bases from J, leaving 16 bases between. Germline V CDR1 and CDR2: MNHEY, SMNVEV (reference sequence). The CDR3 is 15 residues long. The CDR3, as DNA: TGTGCCAGCACCCGTAGGTCAGGGGACAATCAGCCCCAGCATTTT. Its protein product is CASTRRSGDNQPQHF.